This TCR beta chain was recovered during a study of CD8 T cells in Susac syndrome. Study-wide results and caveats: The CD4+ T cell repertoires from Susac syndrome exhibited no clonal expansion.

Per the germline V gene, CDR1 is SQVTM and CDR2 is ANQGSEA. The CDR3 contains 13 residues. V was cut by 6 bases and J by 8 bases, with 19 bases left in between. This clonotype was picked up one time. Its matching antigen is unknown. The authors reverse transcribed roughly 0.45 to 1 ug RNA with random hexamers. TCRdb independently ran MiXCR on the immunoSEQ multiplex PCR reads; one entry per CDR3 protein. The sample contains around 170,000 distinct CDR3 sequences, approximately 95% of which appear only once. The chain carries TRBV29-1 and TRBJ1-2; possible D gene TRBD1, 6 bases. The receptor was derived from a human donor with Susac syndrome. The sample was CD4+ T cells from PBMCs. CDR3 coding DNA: TGCAGCGTAAAAGGGGGAGAGGGTCTAGGCTACACCTTC. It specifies CSVKGGEGLGYTF.